Below are 12 T cell receptor beta chains sequenced from a single sample in a study of T cell responses to AZD1222 COVID-19 vaccine. This table comes from immunoSEQ multiplex PCR, and its TCRdb copy is limited to in-frame clones, with some not included. This table holds 130,000 or so clones, about 89% found once. The material sequenced was peripheral blood, taken on day 0 of AZD1222 vaccination. These receptors all stem from an adult in good health.

The genes are TRBV7-2 and TRBJ2-1; D possibly uses TRBD1 or TRBD2 (5 bases each). Germline-derived CDR1 and CDR2 are SGHTA and FQGNSA. V was shortened by 0 bases and J by 10 bases, with 13 bases between the two germline ends. The CDR3 covers 14 residues. CDR3 nucleotide sequence: TGTGCCAGCAGCTTAGCCGGGACCGCTCGGGAGCAGTTCTTC. Translation: CASSLAGTAREQFF. Variable domain in full (rest from reference TRBV7-2 and TRBJ2-1): GAGVSQSPSNKVTEKGKDVELRCDPISGHTALYWYRQSLGQGLEFLIYFQGNSAPDKSGLPSDRFSAERTGGSVSTLTIQRTQQEDSAVYLCASSLAGTAREQFFGPGTRLTVL.

The chain is built from TRBV3-1 (or the pseudogene TRBV3-2) and TRBJ2-3; 7 bases are shared with TRBD2. The J segment lost 3 bases and the V segment lost 1 base, leaving 4 bases of the junction unmatched. Per the germline V gene, CDR1 is LGHDT and CDR2 is YNNKEL (reference sequence). The CDR3 is 15 amino acids. In DNA form, the CDR3 reads TGTGCCAGCAGCCAAGGAGCGGGGAGGACAGATACGCAGTATTTT. Its translation: CASSQGAGRTDTQYF.

This clone was found once. The rearrangement links TRBV12-3 or TRBV12-4 to TRBJ1-2, with a tentative D call TRBD1 (6 bases). The CDR3 sequence is 12 residues long. V lost 6 bases and J lost 6, with 11 bases in between. The CDR3 spells CASSRQAHGYTF. DNA of the CDR3: TGTGCCAGCAGCCGACAGGCCCATGGCTACACCTTC.

This clone was counted a single time. The chain is built from TRBV9 and TRBJ2-2, with D perhaps TRBD1 (7 bases). V was cut by 5 bases and J by 3 bases, with 14 bases left in between. Germline assignment: CDR1 SGDLS and CDR2 YYNGEE. This CDR3 comprises 15 residues. The CDR3 region is CASSTGAGHTGELFF. CDR3 coding DNA: TGTGCCAGCAGTACAGGGGCGGGACACACCGGGGAGCTGTTTTTT. Drawing the rest from reference TRBV9 and TRBJ2-2, the complete variable domain is DSGVTQTPKHLITATGQRVTLRCSPRSGDLSVYWYQQSLDQGLQFLIQYYNGEERAKGNILERFSAQQFPDLHSELNLSSLELGDSALYFCASSTGAGHTGELFFGEGSRLTVL.

CDR3 in amino acids: CAISDRASNQPQHF. The CDR3 nucleotides are TGTGCCATCAGTGACCGGGCCAGCAATCAGCCCCAGCATTTT. The rearrangement links TRBV10-3 to TRBJ1-5; D remains ambiguous. The CDR3 spans 14 residues. V gave up 3 bases and J gave up 1 base, with 7 bases separating them. CDR1 is ENHRY and CDR2 is SYGVKD in the germline V gene.

CDR3 in amino acids: CASSLDRAGGSPLHF. CDR3 nucleotide sequence: TGTGCCAGCAGCCTCGACAGGGCGGGGGGTTCACCCCTCCACTTT. V is TRBV11-1 and J is TRBJ1-6, with TRBD1 matching 7 bases. V lost 5 bases, J lost 9 bases, and 10 bases stayed unmatched. In germline, CDR1 is SGHAT, CDR2 FQDESV (reference sequence). This CDR3 is built from 15 residues.

This clone was recorded a few times. The chain is built from TRBV7-9 and TRBJ2-3; D is possibly TRBD1 (5 bases). Germline CDR1 is SEHNR and CDR2 is FQNEAQ (reference sequence). V dropped 6 bases and J dropped 0 bases, with 13 bases sitting between them. CDR3 length: 15 residues. The CDR3, as DNA: TGTGCCAGCAGAACAGGTTCCGGTAGCACAGATACGCAGTATTTT. Its translation: CASRTGSGSTDTQYF. Looking up the rest from reference TRBV7-9 and TRBJ2-3 gives the full variable domain: DTGVSQNPRHKITKRGQNVTFRCDPISEHNRLYWYRQTLGQGPEFLTYFQNEAQLEKSRLLSDRFSAERPKGSFSTLEIQRTEQGDSAMYLCASRTGSGSTDTQYFGPGTRLTVL.

The chain carries TRBV6-5 and TRBJ1-5; perhaps TRBD1 as D (6 bases). CDR3 length equals 14 residues. V dropped 5 bases and J dropped 6 bases, with 14 bases sitting between them. Per the germline V gene, CDR1 is MNHEY and CDR2 is SVGAGI. This CDR3 reads CASSPTGAGQPQHF. CDR3 nucleotide sequence: TGTGCCAGCAGTCCGACAGGAGCTGGTCAGCCCCAGCATTTT.

This sequence joins TRBV7-9 and TRBJ2-7; tentative D call: TRBD1 (7 bases). The CDR3 extends over 13 amino acids. With 11 bases removed from V and 0 bases from J, the gap between germline ends came to 14 bases. Germline loops: CDR1 SEHNR, CDR2 FQNEAQ (reference sequence). The CDR3 region is CAGSGDSSYEQYF. DNA of the CDR3: TGTGCCGGATCGGGGGACAGCTCCTACGAGCAGTACTTC.

The V call is TRBV11-2, the J call TRBJ1-4, with D maybe TRBD1 (5 bases). With 1 base removed from V and 4 bases from J, the gap between germline ends came to 7 bases. The CDR3 is 14 residues long. Germline V gives CDR1 SGHAT, CDR2 FQNNGV. CDR3 sequence (DNA): TGTGCCAGCAGCTTAGGACAGAATAATGAAAAACTGTTTTTT. This codes for CASSLGQNNEKLFF.

This chain's CDR3 is CAWSEGQGPYNEQFF. CDR3 DNA: TGTGCCTGGAGCGAAGGACAGGGGCCCTACAATGAGCAGTTCTTC. The chain combines TRBV30 with TRBJ2-1; TRBD1 matches at 9 bases. The CDR3 loop spans 15 amino acids. The V gene end was trimmed by 3 bases and the J gene end by 2 bases; junction bases not matched to a gene: 5. The germline gives CDR1 GTSNPN, CDR2 SVGIG (reference sequence).

The chain employs TRBV3-1 (or the pseudogene TRBV3-2) and TRBJ1-4; D is unresolved. The CDR3 contains 15 residues. The germline V and J ends were trimmed by 4 bases and 0 bases, with 9 bases remaining between them. Germline CDR1 is LGHDT and CDR2 is YNNKEL (reference sequence). The CDR3 bases are TGTGCCAGCAGCCGCTACAGAGCAACTAATGAAAAACTGTTTTTT. The encoded protein is CASSRYRATNEKLFF.